This entry describes one T cell receptor (beta chain). Between the trimmed V and J ends, which lost 0 bases and 2 bases, there was a span of 13 bases. The CDR3 length is 16 residues. CDR1 is SGHTS, CDR2 YDEGEE, per germline. The sample is drawn from a study of T cell changes during pregnancy in multiple sclerosis. Here immunoSEQ multiplex PCR was the method, and the copy in TCRdb shows in-frame clones only, minus some. The sample has some 64,000 clones; about 91% are singletons. The gene calls are TRBV5-8 and TRBJ2-3, with D unresolved. The source material was peripheral blood, sampled after pregnancy. This TCR came from a female donor with multiple sclerosis, enrolled in a pregnancy study. CDR3 residues: CASSLGAKSYTDTQYF. The CDR3, as DNA: TGTGCCAGCAGCTTGGGAGCCAAAAGCTACACAGATACGCAGTATTTT.